These 22 T cell receptor beta chains share one sample of origin, sequenced in a study of blood T cell repertoires in COVID-19. The protocol was immunoSEQ multiplex PCR, while the TCRdb copy is restricted to in-frame clones and leaves out a portion. This repertoire shows about 44,000 clones, roughly nine tenths found once; its top ten account for 15%. Sequenced input: peripheral blood. The receptors were gathered from a man in his 70s with active COVID-19.

This CDR3 reads CASSRSPKGVAGTGGRADYGYTF. For the CDR3, the DNA is TGTGCCAGCAGCCGCTCGCCGAAAGGGGTGGCCGGGACAGGGGGGCGCGCGGACTATGGCTACACCTTC. The chain combines TRBV27 with TRBJ1-2; 11 bases fit TRBD1. The CDR3 consists of 23 residues. J lost 3 bases, V lost 6 bases, and 30 bases had no gene match. Per germline, CDR1 MNHEY and CDR2 SMNVEV (reference sequence).

The count of this clone is one. The rearrangement links TRBV7-3 to TRBJ1-1, with 8 bases aligning to TRBD1. There are 13 residues in the CDR3. V gave up 4 bases and J gave up 6 bases; unmatched junction bases: 4. Germline V lookup: CDR1 SGHTA, CDR2 FQGTGA. The CDR3 is CASSSDRGAEAFF. For the CDR3, the DNA is TGTGCCAGCAGCTCCGACAGGGGCGCTGAAGCTTTCTTT.

Concerning this clone itself: Sequence at one end of the junction differs from germline and may be a read error. The chain has TRBV2 and TRBJ2-1; unclear D gene. The V gene's germline CDR1 is SNHLY and CDR2 FYNNEI. The CDR3 has 10 amino acids. The CDR3 sequence: CASSEAGQFF. The DNA of the CDR3 is TGTGCCAGCAGCGAAGCCGGGCAGTTCTTC.

This chain connects TRBV18 to TRBJ2-3; D remains unclear. This CDR3 is built from 17 residues. Trimming removed 6 bases from V and 0 bases from J, with 19 bases in between. The germline V gene encodes CDR1 KGHSH and CDR2 LQKENI. CDR3 protein: CASSIFVGRRSTDTQYF. CDR3 sequence (DNA): TGTGCCAGCTCGATTTTCGTGGGCAGAAGAAGCACAGATACGCAGTATTTT.

This clone was seen only once. The V and J genes are TRBV7-6 and TRBJ1-4, with 8 bases matching TRBD1. CDR1 and CDR2 from the germline V gene are SGHVS and FNYEAQ. The CDR3 runs to 15 residues. V was pared by 4 bases and J by 4 bases, with 5 bases of the junction left unmatched. In DNA, the CDR3 is TGTGCCAGCAGCTCTCAGACAGGGGATAATGAAAAACTGTTTTTT. Amino acid sequence: CASSSQTGDNEKLFF.

The chain carries TRBV28 and TRBJ2-2; no clear D gene. Trimming took off 3 bases at V and 0 bases at J, with 8 bases between the two ends. Germline assignment: CDR1 MDHEN and CDR2 SYDVKM. The CDR3 covers 15 residues. CDR3 protein: CASSFPNANTGELFF. The CDR3 DNA reads TGTGCCAGCAGTTTTCCAAATGCGAACACCGGGGAGCTGTTTTTT.

V usage is TRBV25-1 and J usage is TRBJ1-4, with 7 bases identical to TRBD1. The CDR3 spans 14 residues. Germline V gene lookup returns CDR1 MGHDK and CDR2 SYGVNS. Trimming took 3 bases from V and 7 from J; bases not matched to a gene: 5. CDR3 DNA: TGTGCCAGCAGTGACGTGACAGGGTCTGAAAAACTGTTTTTT. This gives the protein CASSDVTGSEKLFF. Full variable domain (remainder filled in from reference TRBV25-1 and TRBJ1-4): EADIYQTPRYLVIGTGKKITLECSQTMGHDKMYWYQQDPGMELHLIHYSYGVNSTEKGDLSSESTVSRIRTEHFPLTLESARPSHTSQYLCASSDVTGSEKLFFGSGTQLSVL.

The chain has TRBV5-1 and TRBJ2-5; weak D call: TRBD1 (6 bases). The CDR3 sequence is 14 residues long. Deletions cut 4 bases from V and 3 bases from J, with 13 bases between. The germline CDR1 and CDR2 sequences are SGHRS and YFSETQ. CDR3: CASSPAAGEETQYF. In DNA form, the CDR3 reads TGCGCCAGCAGCCCTGCGGCAGGGGAAGAGACCCAGTACTTC.

This clone was seen a single time. CDR3 region: CASSPTGQGRGLRQYF. CDR3 nucleotides: TGTGCCAGCAGTCCGACTGGACAGGGACGTGGGTTAAGGCAGTACTTC. J is TRBJ2-7 and V is TRBV28; 8 bases fit TRBD1. The length of the CDR3 is 16 residues. CDR1 and CDR2 (germline): MDHEN, SYDVKM. Germline trimming cut 5 bases from V and 9 bases from J; bases unmatched to any gene: 18.

The chain employs TRBV3-1 (or the pseudogene TRBV3-2) and TRBJ1-4; 8 nucleotides agree with TRBD1. The CDR3 contains 15 residues. Per germline, CDR1 LGHDT and CDR2 YNNKEL (reference sequence). V shed 6 bases and J 10 bases; nucleotides not matched to a gene: 13. Here the CDR3 reads CASRLGQGFRGKLFF. The CDR3 nucleotides are TGTGCCAGCAGACTTGGACAGGGCTTTAGGGGAAAACTGTTTTTT.

The chain employs TRBV2 and TRBJ1-2; D might be TRBD1 (5 bases). The CDR3 length is 15 residues. The V gene's germline CDR1 is SNHLY and CDR2 FYNNEI. V shed 9 bases and J shed 3 bases, with 20 bases lying between them. CDR3 DNA: TGTGCCAGGAGGCGGAGTTTGGGGGGGGACTATGGCTACACCTTC. Translation: CARRRSLGGDYGYTF.

CDR3 nucleotides: TGTGCCAGCAGGCGGACCCCCGAGGGCCCAGATACGCAGTATTTT. This gives the protein CASRRTPEGPDTQYF. This chain links TRBV7-2 with TRBJ2-3; maybe TRBD2 (5 bases). Germline loops: CDR1 SGHTA, CDR2 FQGNSA. The CDR3 has 15 amino acids. Trimming left V 6 bases short and J 4 bases short, with 17 bases between.

The count of this clone is one. J is TRBJ2-7 and V is TRBV5-6, with D possibly matching TRBD2 (6 bases). The CDR3 extends over 13 amino acids. Deletions cut 4 bases from V and 2 bases from J, with 10 bases between. CDR1 is SGHDT, CDR2 YYEEEE, per germline. The CDR3, as DNA: TGTGCCAGCAGCCGCGGACTAACCTACGAGCAGTACTTC. It translates to CASSRGLTYEQYF.

This chain links TRBV9 with TRBJ2-3; possible D gene TRBD2, 5 bases. The CDR3 consists of 14 residues. Trimming took off 5 bases at V and 6 bases at J, with 16 bases between the two ends. Germline assignment: CDR1 SGDLS and CDR2 YYNGEE. CDR3 sequence reads: CASSGTFGMDTQYF. The DNA of the CDR3 is TGTGCCAGCAGTGGTACCTTCGGGATGGATACGCAGTATTTT.

V usage is TRBV5-6 and J usage is TRBJ2-5; no clear D. Germline V gene sequence: CDR1 SGHDT, CDR2 YYEEEE. This CDR3 contains 14 residues. The V gene lost 1 base and the J gene lost 0 bases, with 7 bases spanning the gap. This chain's CDR3 is CASSLMANQETQYF. The CDR3 coding sequence is TGTGCCAGCAGCTTGATGGCCAACCAAGAGACCCAGTACTTC.

This clone was counted a few times. This chain uses TRBV4-3 with TRBJ1-5; 12 nucleotides match TRBD1. The V gene end was trimmed by 4 bases and the J gene end by 2 bases; junction bases not matched to a gene: 15. This CDR3 has 20 amino acids. Germline V gene data show CDR1 as LGHNA and CDR2 as YSLEER. The CDR3 DNA reads TGCGCCAGCAGCCGCAGTACCGGGACAGGGGGCCGCGGGGGCAATCAGCCCCAGCATTTT. This codes for CASSRSTGTGGRGGNQPQHF.

The chain uses TRBV7-9 and TRBJ1-2; D call uncertain. With 2 bases removed from V and 6 bases from J, the gap between germline ends came to 7 bases. CDR3 length: 12 residues. Germline loops: CDR1 SEHNR, CDR2 FQNEAQ (reference sequence). As DNA, the CDR3 is TGTGCCAGCAGCTTACAACAGAATGGCTACACCTTC. Translation gives CASSLQQNGYTF. Variable domain in full (rest from reference TRBV7-9 and TRBJ1-2): DTGVSQNPRHKITKRGQNVTFRCDPISEHNRLYWYRQTLGQGPEFLTYFQNEAQLEKSRLLSDRFSAERPKGSFSTLEIQRTEQGDSAMYLCASSLQQNGYTFGSGTRLTVV.

The chain carries TRBV19 and TRBJ1-4; D gene unclear. The CDR3 is 15 residues long. The V end lost 5 bases, the J end lost 0 bases, and 10 bases lay between the germline ends. The germline gives CDR1 LNHDA, CDR2 SQIVND (reference sequence). CDR3 in amino acids: CASSHPGATNEKLFF. The CDR3, as DNA: TGTGCCAGTAGTCATCCCGGAGCAACTAATGAAAAACTGTTTTTT.

The chain has TRBV24-1 and TRBJ2-1, with D perhaps TRBD2 (6 bases). Germline assignment: CDR1 KGHDR and CDR2 SFDVKD. V was cut by 1 base and J by 6 bases, with 9 bases left in between. The length of the CDR3 is 14 residues. The CDR3 region is CATSDLRTTNEQFF. As DNA, the CDR3 is TGTGCCACCAGTGATTTAAGGACTACCAATGAGCAGTTCTTC.

This sequence joins TRBV6-5 and TRBJ2-2; 10 bases are shared with TRBD1. V trimming: 6 bases; J trimming: 6 bases; junction bases outside the gene matches: 7. This CDR3 comprises 15 residues. In germline, CDR1 is MNHEY, CDR2 SVGAGI. The CDR3 region has the DNA TGTGCCAGCAGAATGACAGGGGGCTTTTCCGGGGAGCTGTTTTTT. Its translation is CASRMTGGFSGELFF.

V gene TRBV15 combines with J gene TRBJ2-1, with D possibly TRBD1 on 6 matching bases. The CDR3 runs to 15 residues. Trimming cost V 0 bases and J 2 bases, with 8 bases left between them. Germline-derived CDR1 and CDR2 are LNHNV and YYDKDF (reference sequence). The CDR3, as DNA: TGTGCCACCAGCAGAGACAGGGGACCCTACAATGAGCAGTTCTTC. Its protein is CATSRDRGPYNEQFF.

The chain has TRBV14 and TRBJ2-1; 9 bases map to TRBD1. This CDR3 is 19 amino acids long. The V gene end was trimmed by 1 base and the J gene end by 4 bases; junction bases not matched to a gene: 14. Germline assignment: CDR1 SGHDN and CDR2 FVKESK. The CDR3 region is CASSQALILRDREYNEQFF. The CDR3 bases are TGTGCCAGCAGCCAAGCTCTCATACTCCGGGACAGGGAATACAATGAGCAGTTCTTC.